The rows below give T cell receptor beta chains drawn from one sample of a study of cytomegalovirus exposure and HLA in healthy donors. The data were produced by immunoSEQ multiplex PCR, yet TCRdb's version contains in-frame clones alone and is incomplete. The repertoire holds fewer than 90,000 clones, with over 75% as singletons. The sequencing input was PBMCs. The receptors derive from a male donor in good health and CMV-seropositive. Each CDR3 is given with its conserved first and last residue. Fields, in order: clone size, CDR3 length, D gene, J gene, V gene, CDR3 DNA, CDR3 protein. A D gene is named only where the DNA matches it firmly. Size values are once, few and many counts, or a class for expanded clones, and some rows have none.

>.|17|.|TRBJ1-1|TRBV30
TGTGCCTGGAGTGTACTGGGGGCCGGGGGGTGGAACACTGAAGCTTTCTTT
CAWSVLGAGGWNTEAFF
>once|16|.|TRBJ2-7|TRBV4-1
TGCGCCAGCACTGGATATGAGGGAGAGACGACCTACGAGCAGTACTTC
CASTGYEGETTYEQYF
>.|15|.|TRBJ1-4|TRBV19
TGTGCCAGTAGGCTCGGGACATCGAGGAACAAAAAACTGTTTTTT
CASRLGTSRNKKLFF
>.|16|TRBD1|TRBJ1-1|TRBV6-1
TGTGCCAGCAGAGAAGGACAGGGGAAATTGAACACTGAAGCTTTCTTT
CASREGQGKLNTEAFF
>.|18|TRBD2|TRBJ2-1|TRBV7-3
TGTGCCAGCAGCGAAGGACCTAGCGGGATTTCGTCCTACAATGAGCAGTTCTTC
CASSEGPSGISSYNEQFF
>.|15|TRBD1|TRBJ1-4|TRBV2
TGTGCCAGCAAGGGGGTGACAGGGGAATATGAAAAACTGTTTTTT
CASKGVTGEYEKLFF
>.|18|.|TRBJ2-1|TRBV16
TGTGCCAGCAGCCATCAATCGTTCGGGCTAGCGATCTACAATGAGCAGTTCTTC
CASSHQSFGLAIYNEQFF
>once|15|.|TRBJ2-7|TRBV5-4
TGTGCCAGCAGCTTGGCCATAGGGGGTAACTACGAGCAGTACTTC
CASSLAIGGNYEQYF
>.|14|TRBD1|TRBJ2-7|TRBV6-5
TGTGCCAGCAGACCGACAGGGATAAACTACGAGCAGTACTTC
CASRPTGINYEQYF
>.|15|TRBD1|TRBJ2-5|TRBV5-1
TGCGCCAGCAGCTTGGCCGCGACAGGGGAAGAGACCCAGTACTTC
CASSLAATGEETQYF
>.|14|.|TRBJ1-1|TRBV18
TGTGCCAGCGCATCCCCGGGAGTCGGCACTGAAGCTTTCTTT
CASASPGVGTEAFF
>.|15|TRBD2|TRBJ2-3|TRBV7-2
TGTGCCAGCAGCCCGCGGGAGTCGGGCACAGATACGCAGTATTTT
CASSPRESGTDTQYF
>medium-sized|15|TRBD1|TRBJ1-4|TRBV5-8
TGTGCCAGCAGTCTCCGGGGACAGGCCGATGAAAAACTGTTTTTT
CASSLRGQADEKLFF
>.|19|TRBD2|TRBJ2-3|TRBV5-1
TGCGCCAGCAGCTCGGGACTAGCGGTTACCCCCTCTAGCACAGATACGCAGTATTTT
CASSSGLAVTPSSTDTQYF
>.|14|.|TRBJ2-7|TRBV15
TGTGCCACCAGCGCCGGGGGAACCTCCTACGAGCAGTACTTC
CATSAGGTSYEQYF
>.|14|.|TRBJ1-6|TRBV6-5
TGTGCCAGCAGGGCACAGGGTGGGAATTCACCCCTCCACTTT
CASRAQGGNSPLHF
>.|14|.|TRBJ1-2|TRBV7-9
TGTGCCAGCAGCTTAGAAACAGGGAACTATGGCTACACCTTC
CASSLETGNYGYTF
>.|14|TRBD1|TRBJ1-5|TRBV19
TGTGCCAGTAGCACCAGACAGGGTTTTCAGCCCCAGCATTTT
CASSTRQGFQPQHF
>.|15|.|TRBJ1-5|TRBV27
TGTGCCAGCAGTTTATCAGGTCTAGGCAATCAGCCCCAGCATTTT
CASSLSGLGNQPQHF
>.|16|.|TRBJ2-5|TRBV7-9
TGTGCCAGCAGCAACACCCGACAGGCCAGCCAAGAGACCCAGTACTTC
CASSNTRQASQETQYF
>.|18|TRBD2|TRBJ2-1|TRBV9
TGTGCCAGCAGCGCAAAGCCTTCTAGCGGGAGGTGGAGGAATGAGCAGTTCTTC
CASSAKPSSGRWRNEQFF
>.|14|TRBD1|TRBJ1-5|TRBV19
TGTGCCAGTAGCGCTGACAGGGCTGATCAGCCCCAGCATTTT
CASSADRADQPQHF
>.|14|TRBD1|TRBJ1-1|TRBV28
TGTGCCAGCAGTCCACCTACCGGACAGGGTAAGGCTTTCTTT
CASSPPTGQGKAFF
>.|15|TRBD1|TRBJ2-3|TRBV30
TGTGCCTGGAGGGAATCAGGGGGATTAGCAGATACGCAGTATTTT
CAWRESGGLADTQYF
>.|14|TRBD2|TRBJ2-7|TRBV2
TGTGCCAGCACCCGGCTAGCGGGAGGGTACGAGCAGTACTTC
CASTRLAGGYEQYF
>.|16|.|TRBJ1-3|TRBV11-2
TGTGCCAGCAGCGCAATGAGGAGCTACTCTGGAAACACCATATATTTT
CASSAMRSYSGNTIYF
>.|16|TRBD2|TRBJ2-2|TRBV7-9
TGTGCCAGCAGCGTTCCTAGCGGGAGATCGACCGGGGAGCTGTTTTTT
CASSVPSGRSTGELFF
>.|13|.|TRBJ2-1|TRBV7-9
TGTGCCAGCAGCTTATCTAGCGACAATGAGCAGTTCTTC
CASSLSSDNEQFF
>few|15|TRBD1|TRBJ1-4|TRBV15
TGTGCCACCAGCAGAGGGGACAGCACAACCGAAAAACTGTTTTTT
CATSRGDSTTEKLFF
>few|16|TRBD2|TRBJ2-7|TRBV5-1
TGCGCCAGCAGCCTTGGGACTAGCAAGGTCTCCTACGAGCAGTACTTC
CASSLGTSKVSYEQYF
>.|16|TRBD2|TRBJ2-3|TRBV4-1
TGCGCCAGCAGCCAAGTTCAGCTAGCGGGACCAGATACGCAGTATTTT
CASSQVQLAGPDTQYF
>.|15|TRBD1|TRBJ2-2|TRBV28
TGTGCCAGCAGGAGAGGGACAGGGGGCACCGGGGAGCTGTTTTTT
CASRRGTGGTGELFF
>.|16|TRBD1|TRBJ2-5|TRBV19
TGTGCCAGTAGTGTCTCGACAGGGGCGAGACCGGAGACCCAGTACTTC
CASSVSTGARPETQYF
>.|15|.|TRBJ2-7|TRBV9
TGTGCCAGCAGCAATGGGGCGGGATTACCCTACGAGCAGTACTTC
CASSNGAGLPYEQYF
>.|15|TRBD2|TRBJ2-7|TRBV5-1
TGCGCCAGCAGCTTCGTAGCGGGAGGGCCGGGCGAGCAGTACTTC
CASSFVAGGPGEQYF
>.|13|.|TRBJ1-1|TRBV11-3
TGTGCCAGCAGCTTAGGACAAAACACTGAAGCTTTCTTT
CASSLGQNTEAFF
>.|15|.|TRBJ1-4|TRBV27
TGTGCCAGCAGTCTCCAGGGTTTATGGGATGAAAAACTGTTTTTT
CASSLQGLWDEKLFF